The 2 T cell receptor beta chains below all came from one sample that was sequenced in a study of blood T cells in healthy people across ages. The second PCR ran roughly 6 to 11 cycles with a sample-barcoded 5' primer and J-beta primers. MiXCR was run by TCRdb on the 5' RACE reads, yielding one entry per CDR3 protein. The profile shows about 970,000 distinct CDR3 sequences, about 51% of them singletons. Sequences were obtained from blood. The receptors come from a woman aged 60-75 years in good health.

The V and J genes are TRBV28 and TRBJ2-7; 9 bases align to TRBD1. CDR1 MDHEN and CDR2 SYDVKM come from the germline V gene. V gave up 6 bases and J gave up 5 bases; unmatched junction bases: 11. This CDR3 has 15 amino acids. In DNA, the CDR3 is TGTGCCAGCAGAGAAGGGACAGGGTCCTGGGACGAGCAGTACTTC. Translating it yields CASREGTGSWDEQYF.

The rearrangement joins TRBV3-1 to TRBJ2-7; the match to TRBD2 covers 7 bases. Germline V gene sequence: CDR1 LGHDT, CDR2 YNNKEL (reference sequence). The CDR3 sequence is 16 residues long. V lost 5 bases and J lost 7; bases outside the gene matches: 17. The CDR3 coding sequence is TGTGCCAGCAGCTCACTCCTAGCGGACTACGTTTGGGAGCAGTACTTC. Residues: CASSSLLADYVWEQYF.